This T cell receptor beta chain is from a study of blood T cell repertoires in COVID-19. Study as a whole: Whether acute or convalescent, the COVID-19 samples came from the United States, Italy and Spain. T cells, B-cell-depleted T cells, or PBMCs provided the cDNA or gDNA that served as material.

Seattle's cohort entered during active infection and was followed longitudinally. Libraries were prepared by immunoSEQ multiplex PCR; TCRdb keeps only in-frame clonotypes and omits some of them. The sample holds over 150,000 clones, about 85% seen once. The CDR3 sequence is 15 residues long. Germline V lookup: CDR1 SNHLY, CDR2 FYNNEI. V lost 6 bases, J lost 6 bases, and 8 bases stayed unmatched. The rearrangement uses TRBV2 and TRBJ1-2; 12 positions match TRBD1. The receptor's source is a man older than 75 with COVID-19, enrolled during active disease. What was sequenced was peripheral blood. The CDR3 loop reads CASSSGGQGAHGYTF. For the CDR3, the DNA is TGTGCCAGCAGCTCCGGGGGACAGGGGGCGCATGGCTACACCTTC.